One and the same sample provided the 32 T cell receptor beta chains below, sequenced in a study of T-cell reconstitution after alpha-beta-depleted transplantation in children. During its preparation, the TCRbeta library received unique molecular identifiers. TCRdb re-analysed the PCR reads in MiXCR, keeping a single row per CDR3 protein. The table shows some 830,000 distinct CDR3 sequences, with 16% occurring only once. The sequenced sample was PBMCs, mostly from graft donor cells, obtained 360 days after TCRalphabeta/CD19-depleted stem cell transplant. The receptors come from a male patient aged 10-17 years who had a stem cell transplant for acute lymphoblastic leukemia, so the T cells may come from the graft donor.

This clonotype came up a few times. This chain joins TRBV20-1 and TRBJ2-2, with D unclear. The CDR3 runs to 13 residues. Trimming cost V 6 bases and J 7 bases, with 15 bases left between them. Germline CDR1 is DFQATT and CDR2 is SNEGSKA (reference sequence). For the CDR3, the DNA is TGCAGTGCGAGACATTACGGAGACGGGGAGCTGTTTTTT. This sequence encodes CSARHYGDGELFF.

The chain is built from TRBV15 and TRBJ2-3, with D tentatively TRBD1 or TRBD2 (5 bases each). Per the germline V gene, CDR1 is LNHNV and CDR2 is YYDKDF (reference sequence). The CDR3 loop spans 17 amino acids. Trimming cost V 1 base and J 4 bases, with 18 bases left between them. CDR3 in amino acids: CATSRGLRRVGADTQYF. The CDR3 coding sequence is TGTGCCACCAGCAGAGGTCTACGGCGGGTGGGGGCAGATACGCAGTATTTT.

Only a few counts were recorded for this clonotype. The rearrangement uses TRBV12-3 or TRBV12-4 and TRBJ1-1; possible D gene TRBD1, 6 bases. This CDR3 spans 14 amino acids. Trimming pared 6 bases from V and 4 bases from J, leaving 15 bases between. The CDR3 loop reads CASSPGGGLTEAFF. CDR3 bases: TGTGCCAGCAGCCCTGGTGGGGGCCTCACTGAAGCTTTCTTT.

This clonotype was seen more than once but under ten times. The chain is built from TRBV29-1 and TRBJ2-1; 8 bases align to TRBD2. The CDR3 consists of 13 residues. From germline, CDR1 is SQVTM and CDR2 ANQGSEA. V was pared by 3 bases and J by 4 bases, with 2 bases of the junction left unmatched. The CDR3 here is CSVDGTSYNEQFF. CDR3 DNA: TGCAGCGTTGACGGGACTAGTTACAATGAGCAGTTCTTC.

The chain recombines TRBV7-6 with TRBJ1-4, with D possibly being TRBD1 (5 bases). Germline values: CDR1 SGHVS, CDR2 FNYEAQ. The CDR3 consists of 16 residues. V was trimmed by 5 bases and J by 7 bases, leaving 20 bases between them. CDR3 nucleotides: TGTGCCAGCAGCCCCGCCGGGGGGACGGAGCTTGAAAAACTGTTTTTT. Amino acid sequence: CASSPAGGTELEKLFF.

The chain has TRBV10-3 and TRBJ1-5, with D hard to call. Trimming took 4 bases from V and 7 from J, leaving 17 bases between them. The CDR3 has 15 amino acids. Germline loops: CDR1 ENHRY, CDR2 SYGVKD. The CDR3 nucleotides read TGTGCCATCAGTGCCCACCCCGGGAGGCGGCAGCCCCAGCATTTT. This translates into CAISAHPGRRQPQHF.

This chain links TRBV5-1 with TRBJ2-1, with 8 nucleotides matching TRBD2. This CDR3 has 14 amino acids. Germline V lookup: CDR1 SGHRS, CDR2 YFSETQ. J was trimmed by 5 bases and V by 5 bases; bases with no gene match: 6. The CDR3 nucleotides are TGCGCCAGCAGGGGCGGGAGGAGGGACAATGAGCAGTTCTTC. It codes for CASRGGRRDNEQFF.

The rearrangement uses TRBV12-3 or TRBV12-4 and TRBJ1-5; D possibly corresponds to TRBD1 (6 bases). Between the trimmed V and J ends, which lost 11 bases and 4 bases, there was a span of 9 bases. This CDR3 spans 11 amino acids. CDR3: CAGGINQPQHF. In DNA, the CDR3 is TGTGCCGGGGGCATTAATCAGCCCCAGCATTTT.

DNA of the CDR3: TGTGCCAGCAGGGGGGGACAGGGGCCAGATACGCAGTATTTT. Translating gives CASRGGQGPDTQYF. The chain has TRBV3-1 and TRBJ2-3, with 10 bases lining up with TRBD1. The V and J ends lost 6 bases and 4 bases, in that order; junction bases with no gene match: 4. CDR1 and CDR2 (germline): LGHDT, YNNKEL (reference sequence). The CDR3 runs 14 residues.

This clonotype was counted a few times. The genes are TRBV6-4 and TRBJ2-2; no reliable D call. CDR3 length: 19 amino acids. Germline V gene data show CDR1 as MRHNA and CDR2 as SNTAGT. V gave up 6 bases and J gave up 4 bases, with 27 bases separating them. CDR3 sequence: CASRRLWGRGGYRTGELFF. CDR3 nucleotides: TGTGCCAGCAGGCGTTTATGGGGTCGCGGTGGGTATCGCACCGGGGAGCTGTTTTTT.

This clonotype has more than one count but fewer than ten. The chain employs TRBV4-2 and TRBJ2-7; TRBD2 might be the D (7 bases). Germline V gene sequence: CDR1 LGHNA, CDR2 YNFKEQ. V was cut by 0 bases and J by 7 bases, with 16 bases left in between. There are 15 residues in the CDR3. The chain's CDR3 is CASSQDNRGAREQYF. The CDR3 nucleotides are TGTGCCAGCAGCCAAGATAACCGGGGGGCGAGGGAGCAGTACTTC.

Only a few counts were recorded for this clonotype. The CDR3 region is CSASSWASGYTGELFF. The CDR3 DNA sequence: TGCAGTGCTAGTTCTTGGGCTAGCGGATACACCGGGGAGCTGTTTTTT. The chain uses TRBV20-1 and TRBJ2-2; 7 bases are shared with TRBD2. V was clipped by 3 bases and J by 3 bases; unmatched bases: 10. Germline V CDR1 and CDR2: DFQATT, SNEGSKA (reference sequence). The CDR3 is 16 residues long.

This clonotype appeared a few times. The chain has TRBV29-1 and TRBJ2-3, with 9 nucleotides matching TRBD1. The CDR3 is made up of 12 amino acids. Looked up from germline, CDR1 is SQVTM and CDR2 is ANQGSEA. V shed 7 bases, J shed 4 bases, and the junction held 3 bases outside the gene matches. CDR3 nucleotides: TGCAGCGACGGGACAGGGCCAGATACGCAGTATTTT. Its translation is CSDGTGPDTQYF.

The sample holds a few counts of this clonotype. The chain carries TRBV15 and TRBJ2-2; 7 nucleotides align to TRBD2. The trim removed 5 bases at V and 6 bases at J, leaving 9 bases unmatched. The V gene's germline CDR1 is LNHNV and CDR2 YYDKDF (reference sequence). The CDR3 spans 15 residues. CDR3 residues: CATSRRAGPPGELFF. CDR3 nucleotide sequence: TGTGCCACCAGCCGCCGAGCGGGGCCGCCCGGGGAGCTGTTTTTT.

The chain uses TRBV20-1 and TRBJ2-1, with 9 bases identical to TRBD2. Germline V CDR1 and CDR2: DFQATT, SNEGSKA (reference sequence). V lost 3 bases, J lost 7 bases, and 16 bases stayed unmatched. The CDR3 has 17 amino acids. CDR3 coding DNA: TGCAGTGCTAGTAGGTTGCGAGGCGGGAGGGCCGGAAATGAGCAGTTCTTC. Amino acids: CSASRLRGGRAGNEQFF.

The table lists this clonotype with many counts. The chain employs TRBV5-1 and TRBJ2-5, with D possibly being TRBD1 (6 bases). V was clipped by 4 bases and J by 3 bases, with 16 bases between them. Per the germline V gene, CDR1 is SGHRS and CDR2 is YFSETQ. CDR3 length equals 15 residues. The CDR3 sequence is CASSPLRGGEETQYF. The DNA of the CDR3 is TGCGCCAGCAGCCCCTTGAGAGGGGGAGAAGAGACCCAGTACTTC.

The V and J genes are TRBV5-1 and TRBJ1-5; the match to TRBD1 covers 7 bases. CDR3 size: 14 residues. The germline V gene has CDR1 SGHRS and CDR2 YFSETQ. J was trimmed by 6 bases and V by 4 bases; bases with no gene match: 7. In DNA form, the CDR3 reads TGCGCCAGCAGCCCAGGGACAGACCCTCAGCCCCAGCATTTT. It translates to CASSPGTDPQPQHF.

The rearrangement joins TRBV6-5 to TRBJ2-7, with D uncertain. From germline, CDR1 is MNHEY and CDR2 SVGAGI. The CDR3 totals 15 residues. Trimming shortened V by 2 bases and J by 0 bases, and 11 bases separated the two germline ends. The CDR3 sequence is CASSYRWHSSYEQYF. In nucleotides, the CDR3 is TGTGCCAGCAGTTACCGGTGGCACAGCTCCTACGAGCAGTACTTC.

This clonotype was seen more than once but under ten times. V and J are TRBV4-1 and TRBJ2-7; D possibly corresponds to TRBD2 (6 bases). Germline V gene data show CDR1 as MGHRA and CDR2 as YSYEKL. The CDR3 sequence is 16 residues long. Trimming cost V 3 bases and J 2 bases, with 17 bases left between them. The CDR3 is CASSHLSGTLPYEQYF. CDR3 bases: TGCGCCAGCAGCCATCTCTCCGGGACTCTCCCCTACGAGCAGTACTTC.

This clonotype was recorded a few times. The chain recombines TRBV10-3 with TRBJ2-1; the D gene is possibly TRBD2 (6 bases). Germline loops: CDR1 ENHRY, CDR2 SYGVKD. CDR3 length equals 16 residues. Trimming left V 3 bases short and J 0 bases short, with 12 bases between. The CDR3 loop is CAISDGAGSSYNEQFF. The CDR3 coding sequence is TGTGCCATCAGTGACGGGGCGGGGAGCTCCTACAATGAGCAGTTCTTC.

This clonotype was picked up a small number of times. The chain carries TRBV18 and TRBJ2-2; either TRBD1 or TRBD2 may supply D (5 bases each). V lost 6 bases and J 3 bases, leaving 14 bases between the germline ends. Germline assignment: CDR1 KGHSH and CDR2 LQKENI. The CDR3 contains 15 residues. Written as DNA, the CDR3 is TGTGCCAGCTCCCCCCGGGACGGAGACACCGGGGAGCTGTTTTTT. Translating gives CASSPRDGDTGELFF.

This clonotype was detected a few times. The CDR3 DNA follows: TGCGCCAGCAGCTTCCCTTTTGCAACTAATGAAAAACTGTTTTTT. Protein product: CASSFPFATNEKLFF. The chain links TRBV4-1 to TRBJ1-4; D gene unclear. V lost 5 bases and J 0 bases, leaving 10 bases between the germline ends. The CDR3 is 15 amino acids. CDR1 and CDR2 from the germline V gene are MGHRA and YSYEKL.

Ten or more counts support this clonotype. The chain joins TRBV29-1 to TRBJ2-3, with 7 bases identical to TRBD1. CDR3 size: 15 residues. Trimming took 6 bases from V and 0 from J; bases not matched to a gene: 9. CDR1 and CDR2 (germline): SQVTM, ANQGSEA. The CDR3 region is CSVTPRDRSTDTQYF. The CDR3 nucleotides read TGCAGCGTGACGCCCCGGGACAGAAGCACAGATACGCAGTATTTT.

V is TRBV7-9 and J is TRBJ1-3; D is uncertain. The V gene's germline CDR1 is SEHNR and CDR2 FQNEAQ (reference sequence). This CDR3 contains 16 residues. V was cut by 0 bases and J by 0 bases, with 9 bases left in between. The CDR3: CASSLATVYSGNTIYF. The DNA for the CDR3 is TGTGCCAGCAGCTTAGCCACAGTCTACTCTGGAAACACCATATATTTT. Using reference TRBV7-9 and TRBJ1-3 for the parts outside the CDR3, the full variable domain is DTGVSQNPRHKITKRGQNVTFRCDPISEHNRLYWYRQTLGQGPEFLTYFQNEAQLEKSRLLSDRFSAERPKGSFSTLEIQRTEQGDSAMYLCASSLATVYSGNTIYFGEGSWLTVV.

This chain joins TRBV15 and TRBJ2-7, with unresolved D. CDR1 is LNHNV, CDR2 YYDKDF, per germline (reference sequence). Trimming removed 0 bases from V and 2 bases from J, with 8 bases in between. This CDR3 has 14 residues. CDR3 sequence (DNA): TGTGCCACCAGCAGAGACGGACGGGCCTACGAGCAGTACTTC. Translating gives CATSRDGRAYEQYF.

The chain employs TRBV7-3 and TRBJ1-3, with TRBD1 identical over 7 bases. The junction had 19 bases not matched to a gene; V was cut back by 2 bases and J by 0 bases. In germline, CDR1 is SGHTA, CDR2 FQGTGA. The CDR3 is 21 residues long. The CDR3 is CASSLRYSDRPLHHSGNTIYF. The DNA of the CDR3 is TGTGCCAGCAGCTTACGTTACTCGGACAGGCCTCTACATCACTCTGGAAACACCATATATTTT.

V usage is TRBV2 and J usage is TRBJ2-1; TRBD2 matches at 7 bases. The germline V gene encodes CDR1 SNHLY and CDR2 FYNNEI. The CDR3 totals 14 residues. V lost 9 bases to trimming and J lost 2 bases; unmatched junction nucleotides: 7. CDR3 residues: CARERDSPYNEQFF. As DNA, the CDR3 is TGTGCCAGAGAGCGGGATAGTCCCTACAATGAGCAGTTCTTC.

The chain uses TRBV2 and TRBJ1-3, with 9 bases matching TRBD1. Per the germline V gene, CDR1 is SNHLY and CDR2 is FYNNEI. The CDR3 is made up of 18 amino acids. The trim removed 5 bases at V and 0 bases at J, leaving 11 bases unmatched. The CDR3 DNA sequence: TGTGCCAGCAGTTTTTTGGGACAGGGCCTCTTCTCTGGAAACACCATATATTTT. Its translation is CASSFLGQGLFSGNTIYF. The full variable domain, rest sourced from reference TRBV2 and TRBJ1-3, is EPEVTQTPSHQVTQMGQEVILRCVPISNHLYFYWYRQILGQKVEFLVSFYNNEISEKSEIFDDQFSVERPDGSNFTLKIRSTKLEDSAMYFCASSFLGQGLFSGNTIYFGEGSWLTVV.

This clonotype was observed a handful of times. The chain combines TRBV7-9 with TRBJ2-1; D not resolved. Trimming cost V 5 bases and J 0 bases, with 17 bases left between them. Germline-derived CDR1 and CDR2 are SEHNR and FQNEAQ (reference sequence). The CDR3 loop spans 17 amino acids. The CDR3 nucleotides read TGTGCCAGCAGCATTCCCGGTCGAACAGCCTCCTACAATGAGCAGTTCTTC. Amino acids: CASSIPGRTASYNEQFF.

This clonotype has just a few counts. J is TRBJ1-1 and V is TRBV5-1; D remains ambiguous. Germline CDR1 SGHRS, CDR2 YFSETQ. This CDR3 contains 13 residues. V was trimmed by 5 bases and J by 0 bases, leaving 8 bases between them. CDR3 protein: CASRVVMNTEAFF. As DNA, the CDR3 is TGCGCCAGCAGGGTAGTGATGAACACTGAAGCTTTCTTT.

This clonotype appeared a few times. The J gene is TRBJ2-1, the V gene TRBV6-4; 10 nucleotides line up with TRBD2. CDR3 length: 15 residues. The ends lost 3 bases at V and 2 bases at J; junction bases unmatched: 1. Germline V gene data show CDR1 as MRHNA and CDR2 as SNTAGT. The CDR3 protein is CASSEAGGTYNEQFF. CDR3 DNA sequence: TGTGCCAGCAGTGAAGCGGGGGGGACCTACAATGAGCAGTTCTTC.

The chain combines TRBV27 with TRBJ2-2; D might be TRBD2 (6 bases). CDR3 size: 15 residues. Germline V gene data show CDR1 as MNHEY and CDR2 as SMNVEV (reference sequence). V gave up 5 bases and J gave up 4 bases, with 14 bases separating them. The CDR3 here is CASSGGLFLTGELFF. CDR3 DNA: TGTGCCAGCAGTGGGGGACTTTTTCTCACCGGGGAGCTGTTTTTT.